These 18 T cell receptor beta chains share one sample of origin, sequenced in a study of cytotoxic CD8 clonotypes in ibrutinib-treated CLL. Assay: immunoSEQ multiplex PCR; the TCRdb copy retains only in-frame clones and omits some. The sample records fewer than 90,000 clones, around 84% being singletons. Material: PBMCs, obtained before ibrutinib treatment. These receptors all stem from a human donor with chronic lymphocytic leukemia.

The CDR3 loop reads CASSQQKTGAREQYF. CDR3 DNA: TGTGCCAGCAGTCAGCAGAAAACAGGCGCCCGGGAGCAGTACTTC. The chain recombines TRBV6-5 with TRBJ2-7; the D gene is possibly TRBD1 (5 bases). The CDR3 is 15 residues long. V gave up 5 bases and J gave up 7 bases, with 21 bases separating them. CDR1 MNHEY and CDR2 SVGAGI come from the germline V gene.

CDR3 amino acids: CASSGTGRSYEQYF. CDR3 nucleotides: TGTGCCAGCAGCGGGACAGGGCGATCCTACGAGCAGTACTTC. The gene calls are TRBV7-9 and TRBJ2-7; 9 bases match TRBD1. This CDR3 spans 14 amino acids. Germline values: CDR1 SEHNR, CDR2 FQNEAQ (reference sequence). Trimming took 5 bases from V and 1 from J; bases not matched to a gene: 3.

J is TRBJ2-1 and V is TRBV15; TRBD1 matches at 7 bases. The junction had 8 bases not matched to a gene; V was cut back by 1 base and J by 2 bases. The CDR3 is 17 residues long. Germline V lookup: CDR1 LNHNV, CDR2 YYDKDF (reference sequence). The CDR3 reads CATSRAFRDRTYNEQFF. The CDR3 nucleotides read TGTGCCACCAGCAGAGCTTTCCGGGACAGAACCTACAATGAGCAGTTCTTC.

The chain combines TRBV7-6 with TRBJ2-7; 11 nucleotides match TRBD1. The CDR3 totals 15 residues. The V and J ends lost 3 bases and 5 bases, in that order; junction bases with no gene match: 6. CDR1 and CDR2 (germline): SGHVS, FNYEAQ. CDR3 sequence: CASSFEDRGPNEQYF. The CDR3 bases are TGTGCCAGCAGCTTTGAGGACAGGGGGCCCAACGAGCAGTACTTC.

The gene calls are TRBV19 and TRBJ1-2, with D perhaps TRBD1 (6 bases). Trimming removed 5 bases from V and 5 bases from J, with 18 bases in between. Looked up from germline, CDR1 is LNHDA and CDR2 is SQIVND (reference sequence). This CDR3 region has 15 residues. Written as DNA, the CDR3 is TGTGCCAGTAGTGGATCCATGGACAGCTTATATGGCTACACCTTC. The encoded protein is CASSGSMDSLYGYTF. The full variable domain, rest sourced from reference TRBV19 and TRBJ1-2, is DGGITQSPKYLFRKEGQNVTLSCEQNLNHDAMYWYRQDPGQGLRLIYYSQIVNDFQKGDIAEGYSVSREKKESFPLTVTSAQKNPTAFYLCASSGSMDSLYGYTFGSGTRLTVV.

The genes are TRBV2 and TRBJ2-7, with TRBD2 identical over 8 bases. Germline V lookup: CDR1 SNHLY, CDR2 FYNNEI. This CDR3 has 13 amino acids. V shed 5 bases, J shed 7 bases, and the junction held 7 bases outside the gene matches. The DNA of the CDR3 is TGTGCCAGCAGTTCGCTAGCGGGCTCGGAGCAGTACTTC. It is translated as CASSSLAGSEQYF. Based on the CDR3 plus reference TRBV2 and TRBJ2-7, the full variable domain is EPEVTQTPSHQVTQMGQEVILRCVPISNHLYFYWYRQILGQKVEFLVSFYNNEISEKSEIFDDQFSVERPDGSNFTLKIRSTKLEDSAMYFCASSSLAGSEQYFGPGTRLTVT.

This chain connects TRBV9 to TRBJ2-7, with 10 bases lining up with TRBD2. The ends lost 4 bases at V and 0 bases at J; junction bases unmatched: 7. Germline CDR1 reads SGDLS; CDR2 reads YYNGEE. This CDR3 is built from 16 residues. CDR3 amino acids: CASSPPGTSASYEQYF. In DNA, the CDR3 is TGTGCCAGCAGCCCCCCCGGGACTAGCGCCTCCTACGAGCAGTACTTC.

This chain joins TRBV10-3 and TRBJ2-5; TRBD1 matches 7 bases. The trim removed 10 bases at V and 2 bases at J, leaving 7 bases unmatched. Germline lookup yields CDR1 ENHRY and CDR2 SYGVKD. The CDR3 runs to 13 residues. The CDR3 loop is CATTGATQETQYF. The CDR3 DNA reads TGTGCCACCACAGGGGCAACTCAAGAGACCCAGTACTTC.

The chain links TRBV6-5 to TRBJ2-7; 8 bases are shared with TRBD2. V trimming: 2 bases; J trimming: 0 bases; junction bases outside the gene matches: 6. The CDR3 is 16 amino acids. Germline V lookup: CDR1 MNHEY, CDR2 SVGAGI. The CDR3 coding sequence is TGTGCCAGCAGTTACCGCCAGGGGACTAGCTCCTACGAGCAGTACTTC. This gives the protein CASSYRQGTSSYEQYF.

This clone was seen only a few times. This chain uses TRBV27 with TRBJ2-5; 11 positions match TRBD2. The CDR3 runs 16 residues. The V gene end was trimmed by 0 bases and the J gene end by 5 bases; junction bases not matched to a gene: 5. From germline, CDR1 is MNHEY and CDR2 SMNVEV (reference sequence). CDR3 nucleotides: TGTGCCAGCAGTTTATCGAGACTAGCGGGATTTGAGACCCAGTACTTC. Amino acid sequence: CASSLSRLAGFETQYF.

This clone is a singleton in its sample. The V gene is TRBV19, the J gene TRBJ2-2; maybe TRBD1 (5 bases). The germline V and J ends were trimmed by 3 bases and 1 base, with 12 bases remaining between them. The germline V gene encodes CDR1 LNHDA and CDR2 SQIVND (reference sequence). This CDR3 region has 16 residues. The CDR3 DNA is TGTGCCAGTAGTATTCAGATGGGGCTGAACACCGGGGAGCTGTTTTTT. Protein product: CASSIQMGLNTGELFF.

This rearrangement joins TRBV2 to TRBJ1-4, with 9 bases matching TRBD1. This CDR3 is 15 amino acids long. V was clipped by 4 bases and J by 7 bases; unmatched bases: 7. From germline, CDR1 is SNHLY and CDR2 FYNNEI. The CDR3 is CASSGDRDFGEKLFF. The CDR3 DNA is TGTGCCAGCAGTGGGGACAGGGATTTCGGTGAAAAACTGTTTTTT.

The V call is TRBV5-6, the J call TRBJ1-1; 12 bases match TRBD1. The germline V gene encodes CDR1 SGHDT and CDR2 YYEEEE. This CDR3 has 17 residues. V lost 4 bases, J lost 3 bases, and 10 bases stayed unmatched. The CDR3 sequence: CASSGGTGGLLYTEAFF. DNA for the CDR3: TGTGCCAGCAGCGGCGGGACAGGGGGCCTTTTGTACACTGAAGCTTTCTTT.

The chain carries TRBV6-5 and TRBJ2-7; either TRBD1 or TRBD2 may supply D (6 bases each). CDR3 length equals 16 residues. Deletions cut 0 bases from V and 5 bases from J, with 17 bases between. Per germline, CDR1 MNHEY and CDR2 SVGAGI. The CDR3 loop reads CASSYSGVGGTDEQYF. CDR3 sequence (DNA): TGTGCCAGCAGTTACTCGGGAGTCGGGGGCACCGACGAGCAGTACTTC.

This clone has a handful of counts. This chain connects TRBV30 to TRBJ1-1; D is unclear. The length of the CDR3 is 13 residues. CDR1 is GTSNPN and CDR2 is SVGIG in the germline V gene (reference sequence). V was clipped by 4 bases and J by 2 bases, with 11 bases between them. This chain's CDR3 is CAWKGRGNTEAFF. CDR3 DNA sequence: TGTGCCTGGAAAGGTCGTGGAAACACTGAAGCTTTCTTT.

The rearrangement uses TRBV6-6 and TRBJ2-7, with 11 bases aligning to TRBD1. Trimming cost V 5 bases and J 3 bases; bases outside gene matches: 6. The CDR3 contains 15 residues. Germline CDR1 is MNHNY and CDR2 is SVGAGI (reference sequence). The CDR3 sequence is CASSPPGTGGYEQYF. In nucleotides, the CDR3 is TGTGCCAGCAGTCCCCCTGGGACAGGGGGCTACGAGCAGTACTTC.

The rearrangement links TRBV28 to TRBJ1-1, with TRBD1 identical over 8 bases. In germline, CDR1 is MDHEN, CDR2 SYDVKM. The V and J ends lost 4 bases and 1 base, in that order; junction bases with no gene match: 5. The length of the CDR3 is 15 residues. CDR3 amino acids: CASSSYGQGNTEAFF. The DNA for the CDR3 is TGTGCCAGCAGTTCCTATGGACAGGGGAACACTGAAGCTTTCTTT.

The chain is built from TRBV7-9 and TRBJ1-2; 9 positions agree with TRBD1. Germline CDR1 and CDR2: SEHNR and FQNEAQ (reference sequence). The CDR3 is 13 residues long. The J segment lost 4 bases and the V segment lost 5 bases, leaving 2 bases of the junction unmatched. CDR3 in amino acids: CASSAQGAYGYTF. CDR3 sequence (DNA): TGTGCCAGCAGCGCACAGGGGGCCTATGGCTACACCTTC.